These 18 T cell receptor beta chains were sequenced from one sample in a study of T cell repertoires in cytomegalovirus infection. TCRdb re-called the reads with MiXCR, one entry per CDR3 protein. The table lists approximately 260,000 distinct CDR3 sequences, over 15% of them singletons. Sequencing was performed on CD8+ T cells from PBMCs. These TCRs come from a human donor in good health (CMV status not recorded). Some clones in this sample may be carry-over from other donors' samples.

This clonotype was detected only a few times. V is TRBV9 and J is TRBJ2-5; 7 nucleotides match TRBD1. The CDR3 runs 16 residues. In germline, CDR1 is SGDLS, CDR2 YYNGEE. The V gene end was trimmed by 0 bases and the J gene end by 5 bases; junction bases not matched to a gene: 10. The CDR3 is CASSVGAGGSGETQYF. The CDR3 bases are TGTGCCAGCAGCGTAGGGGCAGGGGGTTCTGGCGAGACCCAGTACTTC.

The rearrangement uses TRBV28 and TRBJ2-5, with 13 bases that match TRBD2. Germline V gives CDR1 MDHEN, CDR2 SYDVKM. This CDR3 contains 17 residues. With 6 bases clipped from V and 2 bases from J, the junction kept 9 bases outside the gene matches. CDR3 DNA sequence: TGTGCCAGCAGCTGGGGACTAGCGGGGATCCATCAAGAGACCCAGTACTTC. This encodes CASSWGLAGIHQETQYF. Drawing the rest from reference TRBV28 and TRBJ2-5, the complete variable domain is DVKVTQSSRYLVKRTGEKVFLECVQDMDHENMFWYRQDPGLGLRLIYFSYDVKMKEKGDIPEGYSVSREKKERFSLILESASTNQTSMYLCASSWGLAGIHQETQYFGPGTRLLVL.

This clonotype was seen a few times. The chain combines TRBV19 with TRBJ1-5, with TRBD1 as a possible D gene (6 bases). The CDR3 consists of 21 residues. Germline V CDR1 and CDR2: LNHDA, SQIVND (reference sequence). Deletions cut 3 bases from V and 4 bases from J, with 31 bases between. The DNA for the CDR3 is TGTGCCAGTAGTATCTATCCCCAAACAGACAGGTCCATGGTCGTTAATCAGCCCCAGCATTTT. Residues: CASSIYPQTDRSMVVNQPQHF. Full variable domain (missing parts from reference TRBV19 and TRBJ1-5): DGGITQSPKYLFRKEGQNVTLSCEQNLNHDAMYWYRQDPGQGLRLIYYSQIVNDFQKGDIAEGYSVSREKKESFPLTVTSAQKNPTAFYLCASSIYPQTDRSMVVNQPQHFGDGTRLSIL.

The chain has TRBV5-1 and TRBJ2-3, with D possibly matching TRBD2 (5 bases). V was shortened by 4 bases and J by 2 bases, with 20 bases between the two germline ends. Germline-derived CDR1 and CDR2 are SGHRS and YFSETQ. The CDR3 is 17 amino acids. CDR3 residues: CASSLLGSAEITDTQYF. CDR3 in DNA: TGCGCCAGCAGCCTGCTAGGGAGCGCGGAAATCACAGATACGCAGTATTTT.

The J gene is TRBJ1-4, the V gene TRBV14; D gene uncertain. The V end lost 5 bases, the J end lost 5 bases, and 15 bases lay between the germline ends. The V gene's germline CDR1 is SGHDN and CDR2 FVKESK. This CDR3 contains 15 residues. The CDR3 region is CASSFIGQQNEKLFF. The CDR3 region has the DNA TGTGCCAGCAGCTTTATAGGGCAGCAGAATGAAAAACTGTTTTTT.

This clonotype was recorded only once. A read error may produce the germline difference seen at one junction end. This chain joins TRBV4-1 and TRBJ2-7, with D unresolved. This CDR3 contains 15 residues. CDR1 and CDR2 from the germline V gene are MGHRA and YSYEKL. The CDR3 here is CASSQDSTRTYVQYF. In nucleotides, the CDR3 is TGCGCCAGCAGCCAAGACAGCACCCGTACCTACGTGCAGTACTTC.

The chain joins TRBV29-1 to TRBJ2-7; 8 bases map to TRBD1. Germline trimming cut 6 bases from V and 2 bases from J; bases unmatched to any gene: 0. The CDR3 contains 11 residues. Germline V CDR1 and CDR2: SQVTM, ANQGSEA. The CDR3 region has the DNA TGCAGCGTCAGGGGGCCCTACGAGCAGTACTTC. Residues: CSVRGPYEQYF.

The rearrangement uses TRBV20-1 and TRBJ1-2; tentatively, D is TRBD1 (5 bases). With 0 bases removed from V and 3 bases from J, the gap between germline ends came to 14 bases. Germline CDR1 is DFQATT and CDR2 is SNEGSKA (reference sequence). The CDR3 is made up of 15 amino acids. The CDR3, as DNA: TGCAGTGCTAGAGATCAGGGTCTCGCGGACTATGGCTACACCTTC. Translating it yields CSARDQGLADYGYTF.

This clonotype has a count of ten or more. The chain has TRBV6-2 or TRBV6-3 and TRBJ2-1; tentatively, D is TRBD2 (7 bases). Germline CDR1 MNHEY, CDR2 SVGEGT. V lost 2 bases and J 8 bases, leaving 16 bases between the germline ends. CDR3 size: 15 residues. The DNA of the CDR3 is TGTGCCAGCAGTTACGGTGGGGGGGCCATCGATGAGCAGTTCTTC. Amino acids: CASSYGGGAIDEQFF.

There are many counts of this clonotype. Germline and junction disagree at one end, which may indicate a read error. The chain joins TRBV7-7 to TRBJ2-1; D remains unclear. Germline-derived CDR1 and CDR2 are SSHAT and FNYEAQ (reference sequence). There are 13 residues in the CDR3. The CDR3 here is CASSSKFGNEQFF. CDR3 coding DNA: TGTGCTAGCAGCTCCAAATTTGGGAATGAGCAGTTCTTC.

Many counts were recorded for this clonotype. The chain joins TRBV7-8 to TRBJ2-5; the D is unclear. Trimming shortened V by 2 bases and J by 4 bases, and 17 bases separated the two germline ends. This CDR3 spans 16 amino acids. Germline-derived CDR1 and CDR2 are SGHVS and FQNEAQ. The chain's CDR3 is CASSLRAGQWAETQYF. The CDR3 DNA sequence: TGTGCCAGCAGCTTACGGGCCGGGCAGTGGGCAGAGACCCAGTACTTC.

This CDR3 reads CASSLEGVDRISYEQYF. As DNA, the CDR3 is TGCGCCAGCAGCTTGGAGGGGGTGGACAGGATCTCCTACGAGCAGTACTTC. The chain uses TRBV5-1 and TRBJ2-7; 7 nucleotides match TRBD1. This CDR3 contains 17 residues. Germline lookup yields CDR1 SGHRS and CDR2 YFSETQ. V was clipped by 0 bases and J by 0 bases; unmatched bases: 9.

This clonotype was detected only a few times. The chain carries TRBV19 and TRBJ1-5; TRBD1 might be the D (5 bases). Trimming took 3 bases from V and 6 from J, leaving 18 bases between them. Germline loops: CDR1 LNHDA, CDR2 SQIVND (reference sequence). This CDR3 has 16 residues. The CDR3 region is CASSMSLGAPTQPQHF. CDR3 nucleotides: TGTGCCAGTAGTATGAGCCTTGGGGCACCCACTCAGCCCCAGCATTTT.

In the case of this clonotype: A clone one base away is much larger, so this may be a read error. The chain links TRBV27 to TRBJ1-1; a weak D match, TRBD1 (6 bases). The CDR3 has 14 residues. Germline V CDR1 and CDR2: MNHEY, SMNVEV (reference sequence). The CDR3 is CASSGAGWDTEAYF. The CDR3 DNA reads as TGTGCCAGTTCGGGGGCGGGATGGGACACTGAAGCTTACTTT.

This clonotype was detected ten times or more. This sequence joins TRBV7-8 and TRBJ2-7, with D maybe TRBD2 (5 bases). The germline V gene has CDR1 SGHVS and CDR2 FQNEAQ. CDR3 length equals 17 residues. Trimming left V 2 bases short and J 0 bases short, with 17 bases between. The CDR3 region is CASSLPREGEISYEQYF. CDR3 DNA sequence: TGTGCCAGCAGCTTACCCCGGGAAGGAGAAATCTCCTACGAGCAGTACTTC.

Ten or more counts support this clonotype. The rearrangement links TRBV7-9 to TRBJ2-3, with no clear D. This CDR3 is built from 12 residues. The germline V and J ends were trimmed by 4 bases and 7 bases, with 9 bases remaining between them. Germline values: CDR1 SEHNR, CDR2 FQNEAQ (reference sequence). CDR3 sequence reads: CASSSPLHTQYF. In nucleotides, the CDR3 is TGTGCCAGCAGCTCTCCCCTTCATACGCAGTATTTT.

This chain joins TRBV25-1 and TRBJ2-1; D unresolved. Trimming stripped 4 bases from V and 4 bases from J, with 8 bases between. Germline lookup yields CDR1 MGHDK and CDR2 SYGVNS. The CDR3 contains 13 residues. CDR3 sequence (DNA): TGTGCCAGCAGTGCGACACTTTACAATGAGCAGTTCTTC. Translating gives CASSATLYNEQFF.

The CDR3 nucleotides read TGCAGTGCTAGATGGTGGGGTCTAGCGGGAGAGACCCAGTACTTC. Translated: CSARWWGLAGETQYF. The V call is TRBV20-1, the J call TRBJ2-5; 8 bases are a match to TRBD2. Germline trimming cut 2 bases from V and 4 bases from J; bases unmatched to any gene: 9. The CDR3 length is 15 residues. Germline loops: CDR1 DFQATT, CDR2 SNEGSKA (reference sequence).